A selection of T cell receptor beta chains follows, all from one sample in a study of blood T cells in healthy people across ages. TCRdb re-called the 5' RACE reads with MiXCR, one entry per CDR3 protein. The sample has 800,000 or so distinct CDR3 sequences; about 42% are singletons. The sample taken for sequencing was blood. The origin of the receptors is a man older than 75 in good health. Each CDR3 is given without its conserved first and last residue. The order of the fields is J gene, V gene, CDR3 protein.

TRBJ1-5 TRBV7-2 ASSHKTGYSNQPQH
TRBJ1-1 TRBV6-1 ASRWGGNMNTEAF
TRBJ2-3 TRBV27 ASRSDWGAGTQY
TRBJ2-7 TRBV5-1 ASSLVAGRQAEQY
TRBJ2-5 TRBV10-3 AIRGDSQETQY
TRBJ2-2 TRBV5-1 ASTTGGWTGELF
TRBJ2-1 TRBV30 AWRRAGSGAVEQF
TRBJ2-6 TRBV4-3 ASSQDVLIRGFSGANVLT
TRBJ2-3 TRBV27 ASRGLAGDLTDTQY
TRBJ2-7 TRBV18 ASSSRQGSGEQY
TRBJ1-5 TRBV7-2 AGSLGDGSNQPQH
TRBJ2-3 TRBV5-1 ASSPQPRASTDTQY
TRBJ1-2 TRBV7-2 ASSLTEGVGYT
TRBJ2-5 TRBV18 ASSPLTGGREETQY
TRBJ2-5 TRBV7-2 ASSLGGGVRRETQY
TRBJ1-4 TRBV29-1 SVELNSGVTNENLF
TRBJ2-3 TRBV28 ASSRPGGSIDTQY
TRBJ2-5 TRBV15 ATQGNRQETQY
TRBJ2-3 TRBV11-2 ASSLSGQDTQY
TRBJ2-1 TRBV11-2 ASSLDTSGNNEQF
TRBJ2-5 TRBV7-7 ASSANPNGETQY
TRBJ2-3 TRBV29-1 SVRRQQDTQY
. TRBV7-9 ASSLGGQSSYEQY
TRBJ1-6 TRBV19 ASAGQGSGSPPH
TRBJ2-3 TRBV12-3/TRBV12-4 ASSSRTSGETDTQY
TRBJ2-2 TRBV19 ASSSGVANTGELF
TRBJ2-1 TRBV5-1 ASSLDAGEYNEQF
TRBJ2-7 TRBV19 ASSVSGRNEQY
TRBJ2-1 TRBV10-3 AISEQPTGGGGDEQF
TRBJ1-4 TRBV20-1 SATRTDRGREKLF
TRBJ2-2 TRBV7-2 ASSTPSGENTGELF
TRBJ2-2 TRBV29-1 SVGISGSAGELF
TRBJ1-1 TRBV10-3 AIRRPVTGGDTEAF
TRBJ1-5 TRBV7-2 ASSRSPYNQPQH
TRBJ1-2 TRBV5-1 ASSSGRNPGQGTYGYT
TRBJ1-2 TRBV20-1 SAPDGRTSNGYT
TRBJ1-2 TRBV7-9 ASSVTLGQIGYT
TRBJ2-7 TRBV7-9 ASSFSTGPAEQY
TRBJ2-2 TRBV9 ASSSREGSNTGELF
TRBJ2-7 TRBV21-1 ASSKGGEQY
TRBJ2-5 TRBV28 ASSRQGWKTQY
TRBJ1-1 TRBV29-1 SVEAETGWDTEAF
. TRBV3-1 ASSPRTSGGPWDEQY
TRBJ2-1 TRBV6-4 ASSDQGGISYNEQF
TRBJ2-1 TRBV15 ATSNGRETVYEQF
TRBJ2-3 TRBV20-1 SAPDYSGRAGTDTQY
TRBJ2-1 TRBV9 ASSLGRGTSYNEQF
TRBJ2-3 TRBV7-3 ASSLGGRGSGTDTQY
TRBJ2-5 TRBV5-1 ASRLSSTGQETQY
TRBJ1-6 TRBV12-3/TRBV12-4 ASSLRPGINSPLH
TRBJ2-1 TRBV4-2 ASSVGSGGDHNEQF
TRBJ2-7 TRBV20-1 SAQPTSGLSYEQY
TRBJ1-1 TRBV10-3 AISEYRGSLRNTEAF